The clone carrying this TCR beta chain has a count of ten or more. Individual cDNA molecules each carried unique molecular identifiers attached by the library. TCRdb fed the RACE reads into MiXCR, producing one record per CDR3 protein. The table includes around 200,000 distinct CDR3 sequences, 25% to 35% detected once. The data originate from a study of human T cells and chemical hapten exposure. As for the study in general: Yields of TCR per sample differed, chiefly owing to small differences in pooled library volume.

The time point is: pre-sensitization, week 0. Regarding treatment: therapeutic diphenylcyclopropenone sensitization with weekly scalp DPC. Source: whole blood, taken in connection with sensitization to the hapten diphenylcyclopropenone (DPC). This sequence was found in a woman between 25 and 40 years old with alopecia areata. Some clones in this sample may be carry-over from other donors' samples.

CDR3 sequence: CASSLYPPPAGDTQYF. Here the CDR3 DNA reads TGTGCCAGCAGCTTATATCCCCCCCCGGCCGGAGATACGCAGTATTTT. The V and J genes are TRBV7-3 and TRBJ2-3; D gene ambiguous. Germline V gene sequence: CDR1 SGHTA, CDR2 FQGTGA. Trimming shortened V by 2 bases and J by 5 bases, and 17 bases separated the two germline ends. The CDR3 totals 16 residues. Drawing the rest from reference TRBV7-3 and TRBJ2-3, the complete variable domain is GAGVSQTPSNKVTEKGKYVELRCDPISGHTALYWYRQSLGQGPEFLIYFQGTGAADDSGLPNDRFFAVRPEGSVSTLKIQRTERGDSAVYLCASSLYPPPAGDTQYFGPGTRLTVL.